This T cell receptor (beta chain) was identified in a study of sequential checkpoint blockade in melanoma. The CDR3 runs 13 residues. The germline V and J ends were trimmed by 2 bases and 7 bases, with 11 bases remaining between them. Germline V gene sequence: CDR1 SNHLY, CDR2 FYNNEI. Sequencing used immunoSEQ multiplex PCR; TCRdb keeps in-frame clones, though not all of them. The data hold approximately 20,000 clones, with 73% observed a single time. Treatment noted: randomized to nivolumab then ipilimumab (arm A) or the reverse (arm B). Sorted cells were live CD3+CD8+, lacking CD19 and CD56, from PBMCs.

The sequence derives from a human donor with melanoma. The rearrangement uses TRBV2 and TRBJ1-1; no clear D. The material sequenced was CD8+ T cells sorted from blood (inferred from file names), taken from a patient given nivolumab and ipilimumab in sequence. The CDR3 spells CASSELRTIEAFF. In DNA form, the CDR3 reads TGTGCCAGCAGTGAACTCAGGACTATTGAAGCTTTCTTT.